This TCR beta chain was observed in a study of regulatory T cells in long-lasting Graves disease. This clonotype was seen ten or more times. The time point is: newly diagnosed GD, antithyroid drugs for less than 3 months. Extracted PBMC RNA gave rise to the TCR library. Construction of TCR beta libraries relied on iRepertoire HTBI primers and on Arm-PCR targeting CDR3 regions. TCRdb analysed the multiplex PCR reads with MiXCR anew, one entry per CDR3 protein. Of about 220,000 distinct CDR3 sequences in the sample, roughly 20% were seen once. The same data also went into a second study, on T cells in Graves' hyperthyroidism and ophthalmopathy.

The sequencing used peripheral blood mononuclear cells (PBMCs), collected at new diagnosis, from a patient treated with antithyroid drugs. The sequence came from a woman in her 30s with Graves disease.

The CDR3 region is CASSGGALAGVEQYF. As DNA, the CDR3 is TGTGCCAGCAGCGGAGGTGCACTAGCGGGGGTAGAGCAGTACTTC. J is TRBJ2-7 and V is TRBV3-1, with TRBD2 matching 11 bases. Germline lookup yields CDR1 LGHDT and CDR2 YNNKEL (reference sequence). Trimming cost V 5 bases and J 7 bases; bases outside gene matches: 10. This CDR3 is 15 amino acids long.